The 28 T cell receptor beta chains listed next were all sequenced from one sample in a study of T cells in Graves' hyperthyroidism and ophthalmopathy. TCR beta CDR3 sequences were amplified from RNA transcripts. In the first-round RT-PCR of the TCR CDR3, the HTBI primer set was used. In TCRdb, the multiplex PCR reads were re-called with MiXCR into one record per CDR3 protein. The sample shows 300,000 to 400,000 distinct CDR3 sequences, 15% to 20% of them seen only once. Sequences were obtained from blood. The receptors stem from a woman between 45 and 65 years old with Graves' hyperthyroidism.

This clonotype appeared a few times. The genes are TRBV28 and TRBJ1-4; the match to TRBD1 covers 9 bases. Germline V gene data show CDR1 as MDHEN and CDR2 as SYDVKM. CDR3 length equals 15 residues. V shed 4 bases and J 2 bases; nucleotides not matched to a gene: 2. Written as DNA, the CDR3 is TGTGCCAGCAGTTGGACAGGGGCGACTAATGAAAAACTGTTTTTT. This sequence encodes CASSWTGATNEKLFF. Full variable domain (rest looked up from reference TRBV28 and TRBJ1-4): DVKVTQSSRYLVKRTGEKVFLECVQDMDHENMFWYRQDPGLGLRLIYFSYDVKMKEKGDIPEGYSVSREKKERFSLILESASTNQTSMYLCASSWTGATNEKLFFGSGTQLSVL.

This clonotype was seen many times. This rearrangement joins TRBV18 to TRBJ1-5, with TRBD1 matching over 7 bases. From germline, CDR1 is KGHSH and CDR2 LQKENI. V was clipped by 6 bases and J by 7 bases; unmatched bases: 12. This CDR3 is 15 amino acids long. The CDR3 DNA follows: TGTGCCAGCTCTCCCGGGACAGCCACAGGCCAGCCCCAGCATTTT. The encoded protein is CASSPGTATGQPQHF.

Comment on this clonotype: At one end, the junction sequence differs from germline, possibly due to a read error. The rearrangement joins TRBV9 to TRBJ2-7; D gene ambiguous. This CDR3 region has 15 residues. Germline CDR1 reads SGDLS; CDR2 reads YYNGEE. CDR3 region: CASSESGTSSYEQYF. CDR3 in DNA: TGCGCCAGCAGTGAGTCGGGCACGAGCTCCTACGAGCAGTACTTC.

There are many counts of this clonotype. The chain links TRBV10-2 to TRBJ2-1, with 16 bases aligning to TRBD2. Germline assignment: CDR1 WSHSY and CDR2 SAAADI. The V gene end was trimmed by 1 base and the J gene end by 1 base; junction bases not matched to a gene: 4. The CDR3 loop spans 19 amino acids. CDR3 DNA: TGCGCCAGCAGTGAGTTGGGACTAGCGGGAGGGGTGTCCTACAATGAGCAGTTCTTC. Its protein is CASSELGLAGGVSYNEQFF.

This sequence joins TRBV20-1 and TRBJ2-1; possible D gene TRBD2, 7 bases. The length of the CDR3 is 14 residues. CDR1 DFQATT and CDR2 SNEGSKA come from the germline V gene (reference sequence). V was shortened by 7 bases and J by 7 bases, with 20 bases between the two germline ends. The CDR3: CSESGLSGQNEQFF. In DNA, the CDR3 is TGCAGTGAATCGGGACTATCAGGACAGAATGAGCAGTTCTTC.

V and J are TRBV20-1 and TRBJ2-3, with 7 bases that match TRBD1. This CDR3 has 15 residues. Germline lookup yields CDR1 DFQATT and CDR2 SNEGSKA (reference sequence). Trimming cost V 0 bases and J 3 bases; bases outside gene matches: 6. CDR3 DNA sequence: TGCAGTGCTAGAGAAGACAGGGCGAGGACAGATACGCAGTATTTT. Amino acids: CSAREDRARTDTQYF.

This clonotype has ten or more counts. The chain has TRBV30 and TRBJ2-2; 12 bases are shared with TRBD1. The CDR3 has 18 amino acids. V trimming: 3 bases; J trimming: 1 base; junction bases outside the gene matches: 9. CDR1 and CDR2 from the germline V gene are GTSNPN and SVGIG (reference sequence). The CDR3 nucleotides read TGTGCCTGGAGCACCCCGGGACAGGGGGCAGGGAACACCGGGGAGCTGTTTTTT. Translating gives CAWSTPGQGAGNTGELFF.

This clonotype was counted a single time. The chain recombines TRBV20-1 with TRBJ2-3; D gene uncertain. The CDR3 length is 14 residues. Germline V gives CDR1 DFQATT, CDR2 SNEGSKA (reference sequence). The V end was cut by 1 base, the J end by 1 base, with 9 bases between. The CDR3 DNA reads as TGCAGTGCTAGAGGTCCAGAGGGCACAGATACGCAGTATTTT. It codes for CSARGPEGTDTQYF.

A word on this clonotype: Mismatch with germline at one junction end may stem from a read error. The V call is TRBV6-1, the J call TRBJ2-6; D is unclear. Per the germline V gene, CDR1 is MNHNS and CDR2 is SASEGT. This CDR3 has 13 amino acids. This CDR3 reads CASSSTLGQHPYF. In nucleotides, the CDR3 is TGTGCCAGCAGTTCCACCCTGGGCCAACATCCGTACTTC.

This clonotype was counted many times. This chain joins TRBV5-1 and TRBJ2-3, with 8 positions matching TRBD2. Losses at the gene ends were 6 bases for V and 0 bases for J; bases not matched to a gene: 6. The germline V gene encodes CDR1 SGHRS and CDR2 YFSETQ. The CDR3 has 15 amino acids. In DNA form, the CDR3 reads TGCGCCAGCAATGGGGGGACTAGAAGCACAGATACGCAGTATTTT. Protein: CASNGGTRSTDTQYF.

V and J are TRBV6-6 and TRBJ2-7; TRBD2 might be the D (5 bases). Trimming removed 0 bases from V and 7 bases from J, with 7 bases in between. This CDR3 has 12 amino acids. CDR1 MNHNY and CDR2 SVGAGI come from the germline V gene (reference sequence). The CDR3 protein is CASSYSRDEQYF. CDR3 nucleotide sequence: TGTGCCAGCAGTTACTCGAGGGATGAGCAGTACTTC.

The table lists this clonotype with many counts. The rearrangement links TRBV5-1 to TRBJ2-1, with D uncertain. The CDR3 spans 11 residues. Looked up from germline, CDR1 is SGHRS and CDR2 is YFSETQ. Between the trimmed V and J ends, which lost 1 base and 10 bases, there was a span of 6 bases. The CDR3 DNA sequence: TGCGCCAGCAGCTTGAACTGGGAGCAGTTCTTC. It yields the protein CASSLNWEQFF.

Concerning this clonotype: This may be a read error: a much more frequent sequence differs by one nucleotide. The V gene is TRBV12-3 or TRBV12-4, the J gene TRBJ2-5; D is possibly TRBD1 (5 bases). The CDR3 is 14 amino acids. The CDR3 coding sequence is TGTGCCGGCAGTTCTGGACACTCGCAAGAGACCCAGTACTTC. This encodes CAGSSGHSQETQYF.

This clonotype was seen ten or more times. The chain joins TRBV4-1 to TRBJ2-5; 12 nucleotides match TRBD2. This CDR3 is 15 amino acids long. Trimming cost V 1 base and J 5 bases; bases outside gene matches: 2. Germline CDR1 and CDR2: MGHRA and YSYEKL. CDR3 sequence reads: CASSQASGRAETQYF. The CDR3 coding sequence is TGCGCCAGCAGCCAAGCTAGCGGGAGGGCCGAGACCCAGTACTTC.

This clonotype appeared many times. The chain joins TRBV5-1 to TRBJ2-1; perhaps TRBD2 as D (5 bases). The ends were cut back, 7 bases at V and 8 bases at J, with 19 bases in the middle. The CDR3 has 14 residues. From germline, CDR1 is SGHRS and CDR2 YFSETQ. The chain's CDR3 is CASSPGMRVDEQFF. In nucleotides, the CDR3 is TGCGCCAGCTCACCGGGGATGAGGGTCGATGAGCAGTTCTTC.

This clonotype was seen only a few times. The gene calls are TRBV3-1 and TRBJ1-6; unclear D gene. Looked up from germline, CDR1 is LGHDT and CDR2 is YNNKEL (reference sequence). The V gene lost 1 base and the J gene lost 10 bases, with 14 bases spanning the gap. This CDR3 is built from 15 residues. The DNA of the CDR3 is TGTGCCAGCAGCCAAGCTGCGACGGTTGCCTCACCCCTCCACTTT. It specifies CASSQAATVASPLHF.

J is TRBJ2-3 and V is TRBV10-3, with D unclear. The CDR3 length is 15 residues. CDR1 and CDR2 (germline): ENHRY, SYGVKD. Trimming shortened V by 4 bases and J by 0 bases, and 11 bases separated the two germline ends. For the CDR3, the DNA is TGTGCCATCAGTGTCCAGCACGGTAGCACAGATACGCAGTATTTT. It is translated as CAISVQHGSTDTQYF.

The V gene is TRBV5-1, the J gene TRBJ1-4; 8 nucleotides align to TRBD1. CDR1 is SGHRS and CDR2 is YFSETQ in the germline V gene. The CDR3 consists of 14 residues. V shed 5 bases, J shed 5 bases, and the junction held 5 bases outside the gene matches. The CDR3 DNA is TGCGCCAGCAGTTGGACAGGGAAGAATGAAAAACTGTTTTTT. Amino acids: CASSWTGKNEKLFF.

Details on this clonotype: An end of the junction does not agree with germline; a read error may underlie this. The V call is TRBV5-1, the J call TRBJ1-6; TRBD1 agrees at 8 bases. CDR1 and CDR2 from the germline V gene are SGHRS and YFSETQ. The CDR3 covers 15 residues. CDR3 region: CASSSGGAYNSPLHF. In DNA, the CDR3 is TGCGCCAGCAGCTCAGGGGGCGCCTACAATTCACCCCTCCACTTT.

The chain has TRBV3-1 and TRBJ1-2, with D unresolved. The germline V gene has CDR1 LGHDT and CDR2 YNNKEL (reference sequence). The CDR3 runs 15 residues. Trimming cost V 0 bases and J 8 bases, with 16 bases left between them. This CDR3 reads CASSQDSGAGRGYTF. The CDR3, as DNA: TGTGCCAGCAGCCAAGATTCCGGCGCGGGGAGAGGCTACACCTTC.

This clonotype occurred many times. The rearrangement uses TRBV3-1 and TRBJ1-4; D is uncertain. The CDR3 covers 14 residues. From germline, CDR1 is LGHDT and CDR2 YNNKEL (reference sequence). Trimming shortened V by 5 bases and J by 3 bases, and 10 bases separated the two germline ends. The CDR3 is CASSIRSSNEKLFF. DNA for the CDR3: TGTGCCAGCAGCATAAGGTCCTCTAATGAAAAACTGTTTTTT.

The chain links TRBV6-1 to TRBJ1-2; possible D gene TRBD1, 6 bases. CDR3 length: 13 amino acids. V lost 6 bases, J lost 4 bases, and 12 bases lay in between. Germline V CDR1 and CDR2: MNHNS, SASEGT. The CDR3 is CASSFTGSYGYTF. CDR3 bases: TGTGCCAGCAGCTTTACAGGGAGCTATGGCTACACCTTC.

The gene calls are TRBV14 and TRBJ1-1; D is unclear. The CDR3 extends over 14 amino acids. V was pared by 4 bases and J by 4 bases, with 13 bases between. CDR1 and CDR2 (germline): SGHDN, FVKESK. In nucleotides, the CDR3 is TGTGCCAGCAGCCGGTCCCCACAGAGCACTGAAGCTTTCTTT. It yields the protein CASSRSPQSTEAFF.

This clonotype was detected a few times. This rearrangement joins TRBV4-1 to TRBJ1-2, with TRBD1 matching 10 bases. Germline CDR1 is MGHRA and CDR2 is YSYEKL. The junction had 13 bases not matched to a gene; V was cut back by 3 bases and J by 6 bases. The CDR3 contains 17 residues. For the CDR3, the DNA is TGCGCCAGCAGCCAGGAAAGACAGGGGGCCTTAGTAGATGGCTACACCTTC. This codes for CASSQERQGALVDGYTF.

This clonotype occurred many times. The V call is TRBV18, the J call TRBJ2-1; a possible D gene is TRBD2 (5 bases). Germline CDR1 and CDR2: KGHSH and LQKENI. V lost 6 bases to trimming and J lost 12 bases, with 24 bases between them. This CDR3 is built from 15 residues. The CDR3 region is CASSQGGPDYSVQFF. CDR3 sequence (DNA): TGTGCCAGCTCCCAAGGCGGGCCGGATTATTCAGTGCAGTTCTTC.

This clonotype was picked up many times. The chain has TRBV20-1 and TRBJ1-3, with D possibly TRBD1 on 6 matching bases. CDR3 length equals 15 residues. Germline CDR1 DFQATT, CDR2 SNEGSKA (reference sequence). V was shortened by 1 base and J by 1 base, with 11 bases between the two germline ends. CDR3 coding DNA: TGCAGTGCTAGAGTGGGAGGGGGATCTGGAAACACCATATATTTT. Encoded protein: CSARVGGGSGNTIYF.

The table lists this clonotype with a few counts. The J gene is TRBJ2-7, the V gene TRBV28; 8 bases fit TRBD1. Germline CDR1 is MDHEN and CDR2 is SYDVKM. This CDR3 has 15 amino acids. J was trimmed by 3 bases and V by 2 bases; bases with no gene match: 6. The CDR3 sequence is CASSLLTGGDYEQYF. For the CDR3, the DNA is TGTGCCAGCAGTTTACTAACAGGGGGAGACTACGAGCAGTACTTC.

The genes are TRBV10-3 and TRBJ2-7; D remains ambiguous. The germline V gene encodes CDR1 ENHRY and CDR2 SYGVKD. V was shortened by 4 bases and J by 3 bases, with 10 bases between the two germline ends. The CDR3 consists of 13 residues. The CDR3 sequence is CAISVDPLYEQYV. Written as DNA, the CDR3 is TGTGCCATCAGTGTGGATCCCCTCTACGAGCAGTACGTC.